This record concerns one T cell receptor beta chain sequence. This CDR3 region has 14 residues. CDR1 is SGHTA, CDR2 FQGTGA, per germline. Trimming took off 2 bases at V and 4 bases at J, with 12 bases between the two ends. Clones were read by immunoSEQ multiplex PCR, and TCRdb kept only the in-frame ones, dropping some. The sample holds some 120,000 clones, around 89% seen once. The sample originates from a study of radiation and T cells in renal cell carcinoma. As to time point: blood 2 weeks post-SBRT. Stated treatment: 15 Gy SBRT to primary tumor, nephrectomy 4 weeks later. This clonotype was obtained from a woman aged 70 to 79 with renal cell carcinoma. Material: blood, obtained from a patient whose treatment included radiotherapy and nephrectomy. The chain uses TRBV7-3 and TRBJ2-7, with a tentative D call TRBD1 (5 bases). The CDR3 here is CASSLEARGYEQYF. In nucleotides, the CDR3 is TGTGCCAGCAGCTTAGAAGCAAGGGGTTACGAGCAGTACTTC.